The sequence of this TCR beta chain was determined in a study of cytomegalovirus exposure and HLA in healthy donors. Study-wide results and limits: Subsequent analysis showed first-cohort TCR clusters tending to co-occur in roughly 130 validation repertoires. Most TCR sequences proved rare, with some public TCRs found in many donors. The study labeled 150 or so TCR beta chains cytomegalovirus-associated.

Libraries were prepared by immunoSEQ multiplex PCR; TCRdb keeps only in-frame clonotypes and omits some of them. Of around 60,000 clones listed, around 95% are singletons. Germline CDR1 SEHNR, CDR2 FQNEAQ (reference sequence). This CDR3 contains 16 residues. Trimming removed 6 bases at V and 2 bases at J, with 20 bases between. Note on this clone: Its antigen is undetermined.

The clonotype originates from a woman between 18 and 29 years old in good health and CMV-seropositive. The sequenced sample consisted of PBMCs. This chain links TRBV7-9 with TRBJ2-7; D is perhaps TRBD2 (5 bases). The CDR3 bases are TGTGCCAGCAGTTCCACGGGGTTTCGACGACCCTACGAGCAGTACTTC. Translating gives CASSSTGFRRPYEQYF.